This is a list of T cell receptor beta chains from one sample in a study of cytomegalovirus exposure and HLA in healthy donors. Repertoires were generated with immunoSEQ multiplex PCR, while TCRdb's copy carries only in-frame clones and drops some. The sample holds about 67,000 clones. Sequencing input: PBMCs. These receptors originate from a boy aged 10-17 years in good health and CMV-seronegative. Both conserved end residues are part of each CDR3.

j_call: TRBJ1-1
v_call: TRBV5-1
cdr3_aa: CASSVGRVNTEAFF

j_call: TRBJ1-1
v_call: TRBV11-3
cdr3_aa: CASSRTGGNTEAFF

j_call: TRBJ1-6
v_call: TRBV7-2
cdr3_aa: CASSSGQGSAPLHF

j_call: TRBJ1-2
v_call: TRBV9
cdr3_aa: CASSVATRSVYGYTF

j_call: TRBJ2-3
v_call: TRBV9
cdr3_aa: CASSVAGGGTDTQYF

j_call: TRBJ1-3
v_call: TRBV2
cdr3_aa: CASTSMGQSSGNTIYF

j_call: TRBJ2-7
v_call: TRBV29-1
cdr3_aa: CSVTIGTYEQYF

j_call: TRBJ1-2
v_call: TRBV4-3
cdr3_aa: CASSQVGEGGYTF

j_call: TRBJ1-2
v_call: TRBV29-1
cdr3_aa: CSYHEGSGYTF

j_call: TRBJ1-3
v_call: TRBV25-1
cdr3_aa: CASPTEQDHSGNTIYF

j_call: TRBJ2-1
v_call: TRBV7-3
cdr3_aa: CASSQGDEQFF

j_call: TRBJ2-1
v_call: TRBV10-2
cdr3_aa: CASRAGTSGGYNEQFF

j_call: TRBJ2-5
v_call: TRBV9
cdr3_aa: CASSDRGPGNPETQYF

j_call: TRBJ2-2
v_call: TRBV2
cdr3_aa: CASRGTSGDTGELFF

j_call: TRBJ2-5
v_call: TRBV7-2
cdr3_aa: CASSPNRGSTETQYF